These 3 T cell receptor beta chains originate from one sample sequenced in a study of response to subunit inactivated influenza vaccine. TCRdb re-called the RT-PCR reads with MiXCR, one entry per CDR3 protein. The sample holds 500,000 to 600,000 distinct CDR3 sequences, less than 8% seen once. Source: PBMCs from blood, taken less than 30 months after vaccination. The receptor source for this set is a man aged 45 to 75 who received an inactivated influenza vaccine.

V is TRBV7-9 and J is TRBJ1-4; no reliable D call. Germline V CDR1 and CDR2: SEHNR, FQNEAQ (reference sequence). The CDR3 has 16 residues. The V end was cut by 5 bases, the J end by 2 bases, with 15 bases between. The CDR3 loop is CASSPQEALTNEKLFF. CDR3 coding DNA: TGTGCCAGCAGCCCCCAGGAGGCCTTGACTAATGAAAAACTGTTTTTT.

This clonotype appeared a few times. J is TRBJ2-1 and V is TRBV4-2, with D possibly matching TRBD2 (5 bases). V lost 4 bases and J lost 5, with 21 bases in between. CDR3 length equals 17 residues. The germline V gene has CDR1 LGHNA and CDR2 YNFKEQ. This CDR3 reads CASSPIPGRTGHNEQFF. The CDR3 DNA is TGTGCCAGCAGCCCAATCCCAGGCAGGACTGGCCACAATGAGCAGTTCTTC.

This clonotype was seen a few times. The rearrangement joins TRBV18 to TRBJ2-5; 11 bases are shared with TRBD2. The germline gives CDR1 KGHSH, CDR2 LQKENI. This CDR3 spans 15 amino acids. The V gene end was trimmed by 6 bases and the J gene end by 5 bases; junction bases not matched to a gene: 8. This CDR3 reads CASSRGLAGLETQYF. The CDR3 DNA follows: TGTGCCAGCTCTCGAGGACTAGCGGGCCTGGAGACCCAGTACTTC.